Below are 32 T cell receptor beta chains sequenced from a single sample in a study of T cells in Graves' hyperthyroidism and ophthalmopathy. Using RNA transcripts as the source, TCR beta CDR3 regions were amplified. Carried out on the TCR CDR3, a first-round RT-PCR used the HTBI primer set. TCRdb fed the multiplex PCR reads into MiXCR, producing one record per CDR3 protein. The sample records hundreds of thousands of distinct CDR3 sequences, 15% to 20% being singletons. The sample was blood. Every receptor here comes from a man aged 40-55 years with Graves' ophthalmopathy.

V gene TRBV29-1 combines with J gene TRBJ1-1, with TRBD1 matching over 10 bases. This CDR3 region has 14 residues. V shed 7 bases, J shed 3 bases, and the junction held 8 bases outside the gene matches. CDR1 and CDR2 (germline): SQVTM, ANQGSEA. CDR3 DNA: TGCAGCGCCGAGGGACAGGGGTACGACACTGAAGCTTTCTTT. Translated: CSAEGQGYDTEAFF.

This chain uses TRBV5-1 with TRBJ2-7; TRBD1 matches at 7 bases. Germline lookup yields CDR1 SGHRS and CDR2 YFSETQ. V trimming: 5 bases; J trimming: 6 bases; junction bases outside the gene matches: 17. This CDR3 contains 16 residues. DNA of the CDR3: TGCGCCAGCAGTTCACACCTTACAGGGGTGGCTGGCGAGCAGTACTTC. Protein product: CASSSHLTGVAGEQYF.

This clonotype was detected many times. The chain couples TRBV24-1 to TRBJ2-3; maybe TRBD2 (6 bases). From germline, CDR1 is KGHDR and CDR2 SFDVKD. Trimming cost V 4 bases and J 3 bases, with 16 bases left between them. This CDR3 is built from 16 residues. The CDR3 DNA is TGTGCCACCAGTGAGGGAGCTGGGACTTCGACAGATACGCAGTATTTT. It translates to CATSEGAGTSTDTQYF.

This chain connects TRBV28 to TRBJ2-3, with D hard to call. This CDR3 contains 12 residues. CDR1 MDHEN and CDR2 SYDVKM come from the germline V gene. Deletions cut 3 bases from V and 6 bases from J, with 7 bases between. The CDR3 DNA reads TGTGCCAGCAGTTTGAAGAGGGATACGCAGTATTTT. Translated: CASSLKRDTQYF.

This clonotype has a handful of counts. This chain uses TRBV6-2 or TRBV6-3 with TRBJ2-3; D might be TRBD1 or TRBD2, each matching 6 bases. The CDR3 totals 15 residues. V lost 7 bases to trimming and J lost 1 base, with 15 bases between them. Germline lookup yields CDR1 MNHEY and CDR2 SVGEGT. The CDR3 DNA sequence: TGTGCCAGCATCCGGGGGCGGGAACGCACAGATACGCAGTATTTT. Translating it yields CASIRGRERTDTQYF.

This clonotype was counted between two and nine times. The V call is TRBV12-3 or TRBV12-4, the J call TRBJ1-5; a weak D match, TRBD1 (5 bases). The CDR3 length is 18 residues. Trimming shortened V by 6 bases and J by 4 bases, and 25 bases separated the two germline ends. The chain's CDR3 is CASSFGPQMGLLNQPQHF. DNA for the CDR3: TGTGCCAGCAGCTTTGGGCCTCAGATGGGGCTACTAAATCAGCCCCAGCATTTT.

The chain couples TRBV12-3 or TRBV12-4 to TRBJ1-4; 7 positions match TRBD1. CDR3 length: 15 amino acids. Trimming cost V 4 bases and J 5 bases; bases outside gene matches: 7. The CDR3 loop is CASSYADRWNEKLFF. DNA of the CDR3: TGTGCCAGCAGTTACGCGGACAGGTGGAATGAAAAACTGTTTTTT.

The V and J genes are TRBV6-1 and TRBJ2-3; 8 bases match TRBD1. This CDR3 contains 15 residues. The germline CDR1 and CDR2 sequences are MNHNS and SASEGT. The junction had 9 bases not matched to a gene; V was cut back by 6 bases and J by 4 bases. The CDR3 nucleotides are TGTGCCAGCAGCCCCGGGACAGGAGGCCCAGATACGCAGTATTTT. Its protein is CASSPGTGGPDTQYF.

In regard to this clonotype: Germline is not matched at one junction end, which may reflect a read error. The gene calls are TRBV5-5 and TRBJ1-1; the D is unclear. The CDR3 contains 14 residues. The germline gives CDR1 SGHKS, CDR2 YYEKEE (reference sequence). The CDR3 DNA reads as TGTGCCGGCAGCTCTCAGGAGAGCGGCACTGAAGCTTTCTTT. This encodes CAGSSQESGTEAFF.

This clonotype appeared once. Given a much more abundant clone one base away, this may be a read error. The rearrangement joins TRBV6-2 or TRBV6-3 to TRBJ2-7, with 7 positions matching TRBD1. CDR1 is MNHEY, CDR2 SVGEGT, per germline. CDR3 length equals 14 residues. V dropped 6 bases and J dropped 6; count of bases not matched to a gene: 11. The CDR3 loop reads CASSRWDSIREQYF. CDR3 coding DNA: TGTGCCAGCAGCCGCTGGGACAGCATACGCGAGCAGTACTTC.

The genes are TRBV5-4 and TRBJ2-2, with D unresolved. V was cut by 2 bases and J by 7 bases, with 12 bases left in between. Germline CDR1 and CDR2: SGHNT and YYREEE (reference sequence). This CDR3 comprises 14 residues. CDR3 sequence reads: CASSFYVTGGELFF. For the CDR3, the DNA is TGTGCCAGCAGCTTCTACGTCACGGGCGGGGAGCTGTTTTTT.

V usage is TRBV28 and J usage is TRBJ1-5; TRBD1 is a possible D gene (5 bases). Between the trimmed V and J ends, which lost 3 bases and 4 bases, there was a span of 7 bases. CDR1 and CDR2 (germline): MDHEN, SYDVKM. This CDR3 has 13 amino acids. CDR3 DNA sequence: TGTGCCAGCAGTTTCCCAGGGAATCAGCCCCAGCATTTT. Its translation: CASSFPGNQPQHF.

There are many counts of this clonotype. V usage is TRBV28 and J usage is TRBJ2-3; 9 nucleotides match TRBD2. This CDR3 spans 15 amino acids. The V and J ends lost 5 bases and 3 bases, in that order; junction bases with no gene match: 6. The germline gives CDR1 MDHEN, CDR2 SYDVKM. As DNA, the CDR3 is TGTGCCAGCAGTCTTAGCGGGAGTGCAACAGATACGCAGTATTTT. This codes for CASSLSGSATDTQYF. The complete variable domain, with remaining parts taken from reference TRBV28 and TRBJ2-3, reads DVKVTQSSRYLVKRTGEKVFLECVQDMDHENMFWYRQDPGLGLRLIYFSYDVKMKEKGDIPEGYSVSREKKERFSLILESASTNQTSMYLCASSLSGSATDTQYFGPGTRLTVL.

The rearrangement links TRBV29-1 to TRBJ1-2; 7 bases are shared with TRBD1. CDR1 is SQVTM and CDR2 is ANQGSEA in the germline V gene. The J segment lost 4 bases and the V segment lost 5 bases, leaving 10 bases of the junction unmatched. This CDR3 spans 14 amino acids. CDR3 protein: CSVPGGGGGYGYTF. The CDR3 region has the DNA TGCAGCGTTCCCGGCGGAGGGGGCGGCTATGGCTACACCTTC.

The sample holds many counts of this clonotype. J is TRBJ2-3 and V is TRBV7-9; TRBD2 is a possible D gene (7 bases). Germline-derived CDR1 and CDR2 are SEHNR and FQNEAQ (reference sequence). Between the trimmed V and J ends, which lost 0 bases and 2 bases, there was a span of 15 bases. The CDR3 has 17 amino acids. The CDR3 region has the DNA TGTGCCAGCAGCTTAGCGCTGGGCGGGGGCTTCACAGATACGCAGTATTTT. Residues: CASSLALGGGFTDTQYF.

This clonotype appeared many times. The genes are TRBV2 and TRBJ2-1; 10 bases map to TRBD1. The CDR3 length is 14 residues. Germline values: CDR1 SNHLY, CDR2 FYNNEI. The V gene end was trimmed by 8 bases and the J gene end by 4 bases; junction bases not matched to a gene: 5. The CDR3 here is CASVGQGWYNEQFF. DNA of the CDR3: TGTGCCAGCGTGGGACAGGGGTGGTACAATGAGCAGTTCTTC.

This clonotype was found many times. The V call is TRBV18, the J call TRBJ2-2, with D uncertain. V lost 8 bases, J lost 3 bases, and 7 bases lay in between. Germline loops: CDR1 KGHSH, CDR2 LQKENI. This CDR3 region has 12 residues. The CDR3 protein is CASGRDTGELFF. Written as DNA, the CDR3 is TGTGCCAGCGGCCGGGACACCGGGGAGCTGTTTTTT.

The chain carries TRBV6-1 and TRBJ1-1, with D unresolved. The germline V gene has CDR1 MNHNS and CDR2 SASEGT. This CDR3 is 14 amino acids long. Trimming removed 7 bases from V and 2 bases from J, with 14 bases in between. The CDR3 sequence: CASTVTALNTEAFF. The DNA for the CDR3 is TGTGCCAGCACCGTGACCGCCCTCAACACTGAAGCTTTCTTT.

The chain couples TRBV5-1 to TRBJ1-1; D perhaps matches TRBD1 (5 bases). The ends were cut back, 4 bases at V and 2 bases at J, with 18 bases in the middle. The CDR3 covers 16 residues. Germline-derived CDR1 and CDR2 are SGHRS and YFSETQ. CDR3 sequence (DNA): TGCGCCAGCAGCCTTATAGGAATCCAGGGTAACACTGAAGCTTTCTTT. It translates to CASSLIGIQGNTEAFF.

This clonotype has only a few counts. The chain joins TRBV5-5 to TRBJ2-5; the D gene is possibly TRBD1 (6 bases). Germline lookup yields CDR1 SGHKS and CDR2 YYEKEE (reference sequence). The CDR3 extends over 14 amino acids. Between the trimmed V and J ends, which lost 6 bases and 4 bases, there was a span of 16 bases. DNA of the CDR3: TGTGCCAGCACCCTCGTTGGGGGCGGAGAGACCCAGTACTTC. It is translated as CASTLVGGGETQYF.

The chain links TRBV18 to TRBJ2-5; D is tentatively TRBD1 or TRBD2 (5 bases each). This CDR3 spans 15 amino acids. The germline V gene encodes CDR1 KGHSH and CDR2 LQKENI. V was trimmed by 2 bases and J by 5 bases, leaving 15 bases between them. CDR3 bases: TGTGCCAGCTCACCAGGGTTGAGAGAGGGGGAGACCCAGTACTTC. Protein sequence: CASSPGLREGETQYF. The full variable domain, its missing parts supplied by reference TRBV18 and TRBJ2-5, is NAGVMQNPRHLVRRRGQEARLRCSPMKGHSHVYWYRQLPEEGLKFMVYLQKENIIDESGMPKERFSAEFPKEGPSILRIQQVVRGDSAAYFCASSPGLREGETQYFGPGTRLLVL.

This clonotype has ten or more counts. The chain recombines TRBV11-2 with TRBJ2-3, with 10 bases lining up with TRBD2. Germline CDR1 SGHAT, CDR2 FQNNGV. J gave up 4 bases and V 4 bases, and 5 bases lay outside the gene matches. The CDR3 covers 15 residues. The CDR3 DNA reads TGTGCCAGCAGCTCCCTAGCGGGGGTGGCAGATACGCAGTATTTT. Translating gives CASSSLAGVADTQYF.

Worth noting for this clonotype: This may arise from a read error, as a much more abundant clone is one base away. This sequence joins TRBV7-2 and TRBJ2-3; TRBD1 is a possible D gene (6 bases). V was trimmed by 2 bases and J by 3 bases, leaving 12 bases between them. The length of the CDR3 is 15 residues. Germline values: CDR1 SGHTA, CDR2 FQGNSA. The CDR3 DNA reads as TGTGCCAGCAGCTTACGCCAGGGGACAACAGATACGCAGTATTTT. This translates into CASSLRQGTTDTQYF.

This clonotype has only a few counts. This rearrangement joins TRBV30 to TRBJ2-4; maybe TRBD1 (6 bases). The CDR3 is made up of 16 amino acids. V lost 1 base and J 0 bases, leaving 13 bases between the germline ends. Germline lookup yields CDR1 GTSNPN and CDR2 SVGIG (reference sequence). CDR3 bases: TGTGCCTGGAGTGAAGGACAGTCGCTAGCCAAAAACATTCAGTACTTC. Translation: CAWSEGQSLAKNIQYF.

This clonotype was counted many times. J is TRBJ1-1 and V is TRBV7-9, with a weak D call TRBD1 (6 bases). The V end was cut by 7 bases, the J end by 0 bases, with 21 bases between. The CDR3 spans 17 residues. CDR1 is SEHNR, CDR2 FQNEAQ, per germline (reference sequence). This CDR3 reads CASTRGGIPTMNTEAFF. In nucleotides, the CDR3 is TGTGCCAGCACGCGAGGGGGAATCCCCACCATGAACACTGAAGCTTTCTTT.

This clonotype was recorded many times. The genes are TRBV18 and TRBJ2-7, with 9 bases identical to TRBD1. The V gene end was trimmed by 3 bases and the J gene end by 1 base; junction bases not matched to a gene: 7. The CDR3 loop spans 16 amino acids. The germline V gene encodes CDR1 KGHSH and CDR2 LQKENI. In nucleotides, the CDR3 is TGTGCCAGCTCACCCAGGACAGGGGTCGGGTCCTACGAGCAGTACTTC. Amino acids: CASSPRTGVGSYEQYF.

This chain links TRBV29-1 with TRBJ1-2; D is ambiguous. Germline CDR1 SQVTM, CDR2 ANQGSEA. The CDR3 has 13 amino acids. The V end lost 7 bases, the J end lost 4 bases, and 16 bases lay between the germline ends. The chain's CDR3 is CSASEAGGYGYTF. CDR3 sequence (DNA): TGCAGCGCTAGTGAGGCAGGTGGCTATGGCTACACCTTC.

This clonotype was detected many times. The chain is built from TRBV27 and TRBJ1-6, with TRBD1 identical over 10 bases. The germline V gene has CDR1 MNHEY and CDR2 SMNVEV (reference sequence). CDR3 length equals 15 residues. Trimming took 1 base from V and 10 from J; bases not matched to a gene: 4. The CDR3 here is CASSLFRTGGSPLHF. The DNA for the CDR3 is TGTGCCAGCAGTTTATTTCGGACAGGGGGATCACCCCTCCACTTT.

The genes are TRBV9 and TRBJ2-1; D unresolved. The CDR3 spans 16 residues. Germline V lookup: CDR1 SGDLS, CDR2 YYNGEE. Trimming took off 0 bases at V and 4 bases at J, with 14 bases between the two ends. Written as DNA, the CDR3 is TGTGCCAGCAGCGTAGGGGAACCGGAAGCGTACAATGAGCAGTTCTTC. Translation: CASSVGEPEAYNEQFF.

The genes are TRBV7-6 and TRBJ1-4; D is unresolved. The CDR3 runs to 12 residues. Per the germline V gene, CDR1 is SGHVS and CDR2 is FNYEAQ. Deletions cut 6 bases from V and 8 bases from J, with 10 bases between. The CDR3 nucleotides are TGTGCCAGCAGTCCATCAGGCGAAAAACTGTTTTTT. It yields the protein CASSPSGEKLFF. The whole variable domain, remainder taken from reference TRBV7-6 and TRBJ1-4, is GAGVSQSPRYKVTKRGQDVALRCDPISGHVSLYWYRQALGQGPEFLTYFNYEAQQDKSGLPNDRFSAERPEGSISTLTIQRTEQRDSAMYRCASSPSGEKLFFGSGTQLSVL.

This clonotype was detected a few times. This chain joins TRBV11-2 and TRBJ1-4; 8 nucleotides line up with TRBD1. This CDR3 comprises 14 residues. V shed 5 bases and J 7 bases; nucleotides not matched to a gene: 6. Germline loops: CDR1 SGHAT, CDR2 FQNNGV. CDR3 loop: CASSHGQGREKLFF. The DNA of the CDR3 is TGTGCCAGCAGCCACGGACAGGGACGTGAAAAACTGTTTTTT.

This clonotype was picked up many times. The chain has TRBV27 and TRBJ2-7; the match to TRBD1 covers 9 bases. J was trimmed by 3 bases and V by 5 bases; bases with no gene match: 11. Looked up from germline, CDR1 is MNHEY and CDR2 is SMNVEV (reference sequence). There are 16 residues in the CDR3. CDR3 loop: CASSPPGQGRYYEQYF. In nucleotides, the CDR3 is TGTGCCAGCAGTCCTCCCGGACAGGGGCGCTACTACGAGCAGTACTTC.